This paragraph covers one T cell receptor beta chain sequence. Germline values: CDR1 MNHEY, CDR2 SVGAGI. The length of the CDR3 is 15 residues. V shed 6 bases, J shed 2 bases, and the junction held 4 bases outside the gene matches. The table came from immunoSEQ multiplex PCR; TCRdb's copy has only in-frame clones and leaves some out. Here the sample spans about 2 million clones, roughly 94% being singletons. The data were obtained in a study of shared clonotypes between healthy human individuals. The receptor was isolated from a man aged 18-30 years in good health. This rearrangement joins TRBV6-5 to TRBJ2-1; 10 nucleotides line up with TRBD2. The material sequenced was naive CD4+ T cells sorted from blood. Subset given: CD45RA+ positively selected. This CDR3 reads CASSKLAGTYNEQFF. The CDR3 region has the DNA TGTGCCAGCAGCAAACTAGCGGGGACCTACAATGAGCAGTTCTTC.